These T cell receptor beta chains were read from a single sample in a study of shared clonotypes between healthy human individuals. Sequencing was performed with immunoSEQ multiplex PCR; in TCRdb, only in-frame clones are kept and a portion is missing. The table records roughly 700,000 clones, about nine tenths of them present only once. Specimen: memory CD8+ T cells from PBMCs. The source of these receptors is a man younger than 35 in good health. Some clones in this sample may be carry-over from other donors' samples. CDR3s leave out the opening cysteine and the closing phenylalanine or tryptophan.

J: TRBJ1-2
length: 13
V: TRBV19
CDR3: ASSPWDTRNYGYT

J: TRBJ2-7
length: 16
V: TRBV28
CDR3: ASSPSLSTSRPRGEQY

J: TRBJ1-1
length: 11
V: TRBV14
CDR3: ASSQRANTEAF

J: TRBJ1-2
length: 11
V: TRBV11-2
CDR3: ASSLGRANGYT

J: TRBJ2-2
length: 14
V: TRBV11-1
CDR3: ASSLAPVLDTGELF

J: TRBJ2-3
length: 14
V: TRBV27
CDR3: ASSPILAFSTDTQY

J: TRBJ1-5
length: 12
V: TRBV19
CDR3: ASSNRDYNQPQH

J: TRBJ1-4
length: 14
V: TRBV5-1
CDR3: ASSPHSTAINEKLF

J: TRBJ2-7
length: 10
V: TRBV6-5
CDR3: ASSHGRYEQY

J: TRBJ1-5
length: 13
V: TRBV15
CDR3: ATSSGWFGNQPQH

J: TRBJ1-5
length: 13
V: TRBV7-9
CDR3: ASSSDRDSYQPQH

J: TRBJ2-2
length: 18
V: TRBV4-1
CDR3: ASSQVYRLAVSRGTGELF

J: TRBJ2-2
length: 11
V: TRBV6-1
CDR3: ATHRDHTGELF

J: TRBJ1-1
length: 10
V: TRBV4-1
CDR3: ASSGGYTEAF

J: TRBJ2-1
length: 14
V: TRBV11-2
CDR3: ASSLNWGLAPPRQF

J: TRBJ2-5
length: 14
V: TRBV15
CDR3: ATSRDVERPQETQY

J: TRBJ1-5
length: 12
V: TRBV6-5
CDR3: ASSYRDRDQPQH

J: TRBJ2-7
length: 14
V: TRBV27
CDR3: ASSASSGPLSYEQY

J: TRBJ1-1
length: 12
V: TRBV10-3
CDR3: AISEADRGTEAF

J: TRBJ1-5
length: 12
V: TRBV28
CDR3: ASSPGTGLQPQH

J: TRBJ2-7
length: 13
V: TRBV27
CDR3: ASSLGLGGRDEQY

J: TRBJ2-7
length: 13
V: TRBV4-2
CDR3: ASSQTSPGSYEQY

J: TRBJ1-1
length: 9
V: TRBV6-5
CDR3: ASSSGTEAF

J: TRBJ1-1
length: 13
V: TRBV13
CDR3: ASSLVRSGNTEAF

J: TRBJ1-1
length: 10
V: TRBV4-1
CDR3: ASSHRPAEAF

J: TRBJ2-1
length: 10
V: TRBV5-6
CDR3: ASSRTSDEQF

J: TRBJ2-5
length: 14
V: TRBV15
CDR3: ATSRIFGQFGETQY

J: TRBJ2-3
length: 12
V: TRBV27
CDR3: ASRPLDPTDTQY

J: TRBJ2-1
length: 12
V: TRBV6-5
CDR3: ASSYSSSYNEQF

J: TRBJ2-1
length: 11
V: TRBV9
CDR3: ASRGGGANEQF

J: TRBJ2-3
length: 14
V: TRBV5-6
CDR3: ASSLPETGGTDTQY

J: TRBJ1-1
length: 13
V: TRBV4-1
CDR3: ASSQGTGGVREAF

J: TRBJ2-2
length: 16
V: TRBV4-1
CDR3: ASSQDARIALNTGELF

J: TRBJ2-5
length: 14
V: TRBV27
CDR3: ASSPLGAAGGETQY

J: TRBJ1-3
length: 9
V: TRBV6-8
CDR3: ARGQGNTIY

J: TRBJ1-2
length: 15
V: TRBV9
CDR3: ASSVRGTATTYYGYT

J: TRBJ2-7
length: 12
V: TRBV5-6
CDR3: ASSLWPPSYEQY

J: TRBJ2-3
length: 15
V: TRBV10-3
CDR3: AISDPDYGGRVNTQY

J: TRBJ2-7
length: 13
V: TRBV7-8
CDR3: ASSLVKRELYEQY

J: TRBJ2-7
length: 14
V: TRBV7-8
CDR3: ASSHTSTGSSYEQY

J: TRBJ1-1
length: 13
V: TRBV15
CDR3: ATSAKTGLGTEAF

J: TRBJ2-7
length: 13
V: TRBV6-5
CDR3: ASSYGKDPVYEQY

J: TRBJ2-5
length: 13
V: TRBV7-9
CDR3: ASSHGTVARETQY

J: TRBJ1-2
length: 12
V: TRBV13
CDR3: ASSPDVTSYGYT

J: TRBJ2-1
length: 14
V: TRBV18
CDR3: ASSPPRTLSYNEQF

J: TRBJ2-3
length: 12
V: TRBV7-6
CDR3: ASSPVWGTDTQY

J: TRBJ2-1
length: 11
V: TRBV6-1
CDR3: ASHIGSYNEQF

J: TRBJ1-3
length: 13
V: TRBV6-5
CDR3: ASGTGDYPGNTIY

J: TRBJ2-4
length: 10
V: TRBV5-3
CDR3: ARTLAKNIQY

J: TRBJ2-2
length: 14
V: TRBV27
CDR3: ASRRGQISNTGELF

J: TRBJ2-3
length: 12
V: TRBV11-2
CDR3: ASSLARSTDTQY

J: TRBJ2-1
length: 12
V: TRBV27
CDR3: ASSPLGSVNEQF